These 7 T cell receptor beta chains originate from one sample sequenced in a study of molecular identifiers for immune sequencing clone quantification. From the PCR reads, TCRdb called clonotypes with MiXCR, one entry per CDR3 protein. The table shows approximately 63,000 distinct CDR3 sequences, with 19% occurring only once. Material for sequencing was naive CD8+ T cells from blood, with Jurkat cell RNA spiked in. Subset described: FACS-sorted CD8+CD4-CCR7+CD45RA+ naive T cells. The receptors originated from a human donor in good health. Some libraries in this study had Jurkat cell RNA spiked in.

This clonotype was counted many times. A read error may be the cause here, since a much bigger clone is one base away. V is TRBV4-3 and J is TRBJ2-1; perhaps TRBD1 as D (5 bases). V was shortened by 1 base and J by 9 bases, with 13 bases between the two germline ends. Germline-derived CDR1 and CDR2 are LGHNA and YSLEER. The length of the CDR3 is 14 residues. CDR3: CASSQVGEIGEQFF. CDR3 nucleotide sequence: TGCGCCAGCAGCCAAGTAGGGGAAATCGGTGAGCAGTTCTTC.

V is TRBV5-6 and J is TRBJ2-1; D may correspond to TRBD1 or TRBD2 (6 bases each). V was cut by 2 bases and J by 8 bases, with 23 bases left in between. This CDR3 comprises 17 residues. The V gene's germline CDR1 is SGHDT and CDR2 YYEEEE. The CDR3 coding sequence is TGTGCCAGCAGCTTCCAAGGGGGGACGGGGCCTTTTGATGAGCAGTTCTTC. Its protein is CASSFQGGTGPFDEQFF.

Concerning this clonotype: This could be a read error, since a much larger clone is one nucleotide away. This chain connects TRBV7-9 to TRBJ2-5, with D possibly matching TRBD2 (5 bases). Trimming shortened V by 1 base and J by 7 bases, and 13 bases separated the two germline ends. Germline-derived CDR1 and CDR2 are SEHNR and FQNEAQ (reference sequence). The CDR3 runs 14 residues. As DNA, the CDR3 is TGTGCCAGCAGCTTAGTCGGTGCAGGAGGGACCCAGTACTTC. Its translation is CASSLVGAGGTQYF.

As regards this clonotype: Relative to the germline gene, one junction end is altered; a read error may explain this. This sequence joins TRBV7-8 and TRBJ2-5; no clear D gene. From germline, CDR1 is SGHVS and CDR2 FQNEAQ. The CDR3 runs to 12 residues. The CDR3 region has the DNA TGTGCCATCAGCTTCCCTCTAGAGACCCAGTACTTC. It encodes CAISFPLETQYF.

This clonotype was seen ten or more times. This rearrangement joins TRBV3-1 to TRBJ2-7; TRBD1 matches 9 bases. CDR3 size: 14 residues. V trimming: 4 bases; J trimming: 4 bases; junction bases outside the gene matches: 5. Looked up from germline, CDR1 is LGHDT and CDR2 is YNNKEL (reference sequence). The CDR3 region is CASSLGQGGYEQYF. DNA of the CDR3: TGTGCCAGCAGCCTGGGACAGGGTGGGTACGAGCAGTACTTC.

This clonotype was found many times. DNA of the CDR3: TGTGCCAGCAGTTTTGGGCAGAACACTGAAGCTTTCTTT. Translated, it gives CASSFGQNTEAFF. The chain is built from TRBV28 and TRBJ1-1, with no clear D. The CDR3 extends over 13 amino acids. V lost 3 bases to trimming and J lost 1 base, with 6 bases between them. Germline assignment: CDR1 MDHEN and CDR2 SYDVKM.

The genes are TRBV6-2 or TRBV6-3 and TRBJ1-5, with D uncertain. This CDR3 has 13 amino acids. Germline V gene lookup returns CDR1 MNHEY and CDR2 SVGEGT. Trimming pared 1 base from V and 6 bases from J, leaving 7 bases between. DNA of the CDR3: TGTGCCAGCAGTTACTGGGAGGGTCAGCCCCAGCATTTT. This translates into CASSYWEGQPQHF.